This passage covers 10 T cell receptor beta chains from one sample sequenced in a study of OX40 agonist ivuxolimab in advanced cancers. Library method: the immunoSEQ multiplex PCR assay. TCRdb took this table from immuneACCESS and kept in-frame rearrangements with V and J called. Such tables lack part of the clones; where checked against another copy, unresolved V genes explain under half of the gap, and the rest is unexplained. The sample has tens of thousands of clones on record, approximately 84% of them singletons. Jointly, the top ten make up about a quarter of the sample. The sequencing used CD4+ or CD8+ T cells sorted from blood, collected in a trial of the OX40 agonist ivuxolimab. These receptors all stem from an adult with an advanced solid tumor such as melanoma, head and neck, liver or kidney cancer.

V usage is TRBV16 and J usage is TRBJ1-5, with no clear D. From germline, CDR1 is KGHSY and CDR2 FQNENV. CDR3 length equals 13 residues. Trimming took off 0 bases at V and 2 bases at J, with 2 bases between the two ends. CDR3 bases: TGTGCCAGCAGCCAATCAGGCAATCAGCCCCAGCATTTT. This translates into CASSQSGNQPQHF.

V is TRBV7-6 and J is TRBJ2-1; D is unclear. This CDR3 is 13 amino acids long. Trimming stripped 4 bases from V and 5 bases from J, with 9 bases between. Germline values: CDR1 SGHVS, CDR2 FNYEAQ. The CDR3 DNA is TGTGCCAGCAGCTCAAGACTTGACAATGAGCAGTTCTTC. Translating gives CASSSRLDNEQFF.

The chain has TRBV15 and TRBJ1-2, with a weak D call TRBD1 (5 bases). The CDR3 runs 16 residues. Germline V gives CDR1 LNHNV, CDR2 YYDKDF (reference sequence). V gave up 0 bases and J gave up 3 bases, with 14 bases separating them. The CDR3 reads CATSRDHTGTYYGYTF. CDR3 in DNA: TGTGCCACCAGCAGAGACCATACAGGAACTTACTATGGCTACACCTTC.

The V gene is TRBV4-2, the J gene TRBJ2-1; 9 bases agree with TRBD2. The germline CDR1 and CDR2 sequences are LGHNA and YNFKEQ. The J segment lost 4 bases and the V segment lost 0 bases, leaving 4 bases of the junction unmatched. The CDR3 loop spans 16 amino acids. DNA for the CDR3: TGTGCCAGCAGCCAAGAATCCAGCGGGGGGTACAATGAGCAGTTCTTC. Protein sequence: CASSQESSGGYNEQFF.

The chain employs TRBV29-1 and TRBJ2-1; the D call may be TRBD1 or TRBD2 (5 bases each). The CDR3 sequence is 14 residues long. Germline V CDR1 and CDR2: SQVTM, ANQGSEA. V shed 6 bases and J shed 3 bases, with 15 bases lying between them. The CDR3 DNA follows: TGCAGCGTGGCCGGGACCGTGGACTACAATGAGCAGTTCTTC. Its protein is CSVAGTVDYNEQFF.

The rearrangement uses TRBV6-4 and TRBJ1-1; 11 positions agree with TRBD1. This CDR3 is 14 amino acids long. The J segment lost 3 bases and the V segment lost 6 bases, leaving 3 bases of the junction unmatched. Germline CDR1 MRHNA, CDR2 SNTAGT. The CDR3 DNA sequence: TGTGCCAGCAGGAGGGGACAGGGGGACACTGAAGCTTTCTTT. Translation gives CASRRGQGDTEAFF.

The rearrangement links TRBV9 to TRBJ2-3; TRBD2 aligns across 8 bases. With 0 bases clipped from V and 4 bases from J, the junction kept 7 bases outside the gene matches. The CDR3 loop spans 16 amino acids. Germline V gives CDR1 SGDLS, CDR2 YYNGEE. CDR3 sequence: CASSVAGGAISDTQYF. CDR3 in DNA: TGTGCCAGCAGCGTAGCCGGGGGGGCAATCTCAGATACGCAGTATTTT.

The chain couples TRBV6-5 to TRBJ1-2, with D possibly TRBD1 on 5 matching bases. Per the germline V gene, CDR1 is MNHEY and CDR2 is SVGAGI. V shed 0 bases and J shed 3 bases, with 11 bases lying between them. This CDR3 has 15 residues. The CDR3 here is CASSYSGGTHYGYTF. For the CDR3, the DNA is TGTGCCAGCAGTTACTCGGGCGGGACTCACTATGGCTACACCTTC.

The chain carries TRBV14 and TRBJ1-6, with D perhaps TRBD1 (5 bases). The CDR3 is 15 residues long. The germline CDR1 and CDR2 sequences are SGHDN and FVKESK. The V end was cut by 0 bases, the J end by 7 bases, with 10 bases between. The CDR3 sequence: CASSQDWGWNSPLHF. The CDR3 nucleotides are TGTGCCAGCAGCCAAGATTGGGGCTGGAATTCACCCCTCCACTTT.

This chain connects TRBV11-2 to TRBJ1-1; D call uncertain. In germline, CDR1 is SGHAT, CDR2 FQNNGV. Trimming removed 2 bases at V and 5 bases at J, with 18 bases between. The CDR3 sequence is 16 residues long. The CDR3 region is CASSLKAGFTETEAFF. CDR3 sequence (DNA): TGTGCCAGCAGCTTAAAGGCTGGGTTTACGGAGACTGAAGCTTTCTTT.